This T cell receptor (beta chain) is drawn from a study of T cells after yellow fever vaccination. This CDR3 is built from 13 residues. CDR1 SGHAT and CDR2 FQDESV come from the germline V gene (reference sequence). Trimming at V came to 8 bases and at J to 7 bases, leaving 10 bases not matched to a gene. The study's findings and limits: The study re-detected most primary-vaccination clones after the booster (around 96% CD4, 88% CD8).

This clonotype has a handful of counts. What it recognizes is unknown. TCRdb ran MiXCR on the 5' RACE reads and lists one entry per CDR3 protein. The sample records about 160,000 distinct CDR3 sequences, 5.5% to 7.5% being singletons. This receptor was taken from a man between 18 and 35 years old who received the YFV17D yellow fever vaccine. Sequenced here: CD4+ T cells sorted from PBMCs, sampled around 5 days after the first yellow fever vaccination. This sequence joins TRBV11-1 and TRBJ2-7; 8 bases fit TRBD1. CDR3 nucleotide sequence: TGTGCCAGCGTCCGGGGGACAGGTGAAGAGCAGTACTTC. This gives the protein CASVRGTGEEQYF.